These 25 T cell receptor beta chains share one sample of origin, sequenced in a study of blood T cell repertoires in COVID-19. The repertoire was sequenced with immunoSEQ multiplex PCR; TCRdb's copy has only in-frame clones and lacks some. Among roughly 40,000 clones listed, 90% were seen once. The sequenced sample was peripheral blood. The source is a man aged 45-65 years with active COVID-19.

The chain couples TRBV6-5 to TRBJ1-4; D remains ambiguous. With 2 bases removed from V and 7 bases from J, the gap between germline ends came to 14 bases. CDR3 size: 15 residues. CDR1 and CDR2 (germline): MNHEY, SVGAGI. The CDR3 reads CASSYGGGLPEKLFF. As DNA, the CDR3 is TGTGCCAGCAGTTACGGTGGCGGGCTACCTGAAAAACTGTTTTTT.

The chain couples TRBV7-9 to TRBJ1-2; D is undetermined. The ends were cut back, 6 bases at V and 6 bases at J, with 23 bases in the middle. This CDR3 comprises 16 residues. Germline V gives CDR1 SEHNR, CDR2 FQNEAQ (reference sequence). The chain's CDR3 is CASSARLLGSANGYTF. In nucleotides, the CDR3 is TGTGCCAGCAGTGCTCGCCTACTCGGGTCGGCGAATGGCTACACCTTC. The full variable domain, in which reference TRBV7-9 and TRBJ1-2 provide the parts outside the CDR3, is DTGVSQNPRHKITKRGQNVTFRCDPISEHNRLYWYRQTLGQGPEFLTYFQNEAQLEKSRLLSDRFSAERPKGSFSTLEIQRTEQGDSAMYLCASSARLLGSANGYTFGSGTRLTVV.

J is TRBJ2-5 and V is TRBV10-3; 8 bases align to TRBD1. The junction had 6 bases not matched to a gene; V was cut back by 4 bases and J by 5 bases. Germline V gene data show CDR1 as ENHRY and CDR2 as SYGVKD. CDR3 length equals 14 residues. The CDR3 DNA follows: TGTGCCATCAGTGGACCGGGACAGGACGAGACCCAGTACTTC. Its protein is CAISGPGQDETQYF.

The V call is TRBV6-6, the J call TRBJ2-7; D might be TRBD2 (6 bases). Trimming cost V 6 bases and J 4 bases, with 16 bases left between them. The CDR3 length is 14 residues. Germline CDR1 and CDR2: MNHNY and SVGAGI (reference sequence). The CDR3 DNA follows: TGTGCCAGCAGCCTACAATCAGGGACTTACGAGCAGTACTTC. Its protein product is CASSLQSGTYEQYF.

The gene calls are TRBV11-2 and TRBJ1-2, with 10 bases fitting TRBD1. The CDR3 loop spans 14 amino acids. Germline-derived CDR1 and CDR2 are SGHAT and FQNNGV. With V trimmed by 5 bases and J by 7 bases, 7 bases remained unmatched. The CDR3 loop reads CASSQGQGQGGYTF. The CDR3 DNA sequence: TGTGCCAGCAGCCAGGGACAGGGGCAAGGTGGCTACACCTTC.

The chain joins TRBV14 to TRBJ2-7, with no clear D. CDR3 length: 13 residues. Trimming pared 1 base from V and 1 base from J, leaving 5 bases between. The germline CDR1 and CDR2 sequences are SGHDN and FVKESK. CDR3 sequence reads: CASSQGGSYEQYF. CDR3 sequence (DNA): TGTGCCAGCAGCCAAGGCGGATCCTACGAGCAGTACTTC.

The J gene is TRBJ2-7, the V gene TRBV5-1; 11 nucleotides agree with TRBD2. The V segment lost 4 bases and the J segment 0 bases; nucleotides outside the gene matches: 9. The CDR3 totals 17 residues. Looked up from germline, CDR1 is SGHRS and CDR2 is YFSETQ. CDR3 sequence reads: CASSPGLAVDSSYEQYF. CDR3 DNA sequence: TGCGCCAGCAGCCCGGGACTAGCGGTAGACAGCTCCTACGAGCAGTACTTC.

The chain combines TRBV4-1 with TRBJ2-2; a possible D gene is TRBD2 (5 bases). Germline V CDR1 and CDR2: MGHRA, YSYEKL. V lost 0 bases and J 5 bases, leaving 10 bases between the germline ends. This CDR3 region has 15 residues. The CDR3 here is CASSQDERITGELFF. CDR3 nucleotides: TGCGCCAGCAGCCAAGATGAGCGGATAACCGGGGAGCTGTTTTTT.

This chain connects TRBV12-3 or TRBV12-4 to TRBJ1-5; D remains ambiguous. This CDR3 comprises 13 residues. Trimming shortened V by 1 base and J by 4 bases, and 5 bases separated the two germline ends. The CDR3 DNA reads as TGTGCCAGCAGTTTAGGGGCGAATCAGCCCCAGCATTTT. Protein product: CASSLGANQPQHF.

The chain combines TRBV5-4 with TRBJ2-3; the match to TRBD2 covers 7 bases. The CDR3 loop spans 13 amino acids. The ends lost 2 bases at V and 5 bases at J; junction bases unmatched: 2. The germline V gene encodes CDR1 SGHNT and CDR2 YYREEE (reference sequence). CDR3 coding DNA: TGTGCCAGCAGCTTCGAGCGGGGAGATACGCAGTATTTT. This encodes CASSFERGDTQYF. Together with reference TRBV5-4 and TRBJ2-3, the CDR3 gives the full variable domain: ETGVTQSPTHLIKTRGQQVTLRCSSQSGHNTVSWYQQALGQGPQFIFQYYREEENGRGNFPPRFSGLQFPNYSSELNVNALELDDSALYLCASSFERGDTQYFGPGTRLTVL.

A few counts support this clone. The chain links TRBV7-8 to TRBJ2-3; D gene unclear. Trimming pared 6 bases from V and 4 bases from J, leaving 11 bases between. The germline V gene encodes CDR1 SGHVS and CDR2 FQNEAQ. This CDR3 spans 13 amino acids. CDR3: CASRSYAADTQYF. CDR3 DNA sequence: TGTGCCAGCAGGTCCTATGCGGCAGATACGCAGTATTTT.

This clone has a single count. The V gene is TRBV19, the J gene TRBJ2-7; D might be TRBD1 (6 bases). CDR1 and CDR2 (germline): LNHDA, SQIVND (reference sequence). This CDR3 has 15 amino acids. V lost 8 bases to trimming and J lost 4 bases, with 21 bases between them. In DNA, the CDR3 is TGTGCCAGTGCCTCTCCGGGACACCAGCCATACGAGCAGTACTTC. It encodes CASASPGHQPYEQYF.

The chain combines TRBV7-6 with TRBJ2-2, with 8 nucleotides matching TRBD2. The CDR3 covers 14 residues. CDR1 and CDR2 (germline): SGHVS, FNYEAQ. V dropped 4 bases and J dropped 4; count of bases not matched to a gene: 2. DNA for the CDR3: TGTGCCAGCAGCTACAGCGGGGGCACCGGGGAGCTGTTTTTT. Amino acids: CASSYSGGTGELFF.

The rearrangement uses TRBV27 and TRBJ1-6, with D unclear. The germline CDR1 and CDR2 sequences are MNHEY and SMNVEV (reference sequence). CDR3 length equals 16 residues. The ends were cut back, 2 bases at V and 9 bases at J, with 17 bases in the middle. The CDR3 DNA reads as TGTGCCAGCAGTTTAGGGTTTTGGGTCTCGGGTTCACCCCTCCACTTT. Translating it yields CASSLGFWVSGSPLHF.

Points on this clone: Other DNA sequences of this sample code for an identical CDR3. V gene TRBV28 combines with J gene TRBJ1-4; D call uncertain. CDR1 is MDHEN and CDR2 is SYDVKM in the germline V gene. Trimming pared 4 bases from V and 10 bases from J, leaving 4 bases between. CDR3 length: 10 amino acids. The CDR3 DNA sequence: TGTGCCAGCAGTTCGGGAAAACTGTTTTTT. Translation gives CASSSGKLFF.

The chain uses TRBV2 and TRBJ1-5, with TRBD1 matching 9 bases. This CDR3 contains 15 residues. The J segment lost 7 bases and the V segment lost 3 bases, leaving 7 bases of the junction unmatched. From germline, CDR1 is SNHLY and CDR2 FYNNEI. CDR3 amino acids: CASSEPQGQGQPQHF. The CDR3, as DNA: TGTGCCAGCAGTGAGCCACAGGGACAGGGACAGCCCCAGCATTTT.

J is TRBJ1-3 and V is TRBV25-1; D uncertain. The germline V and J ends were trimmed by 1 base and 0 bases, with 7 bases remaining between them. The germline V gene encodes CDR1 MGHDK and CDR2 SYGVNS. This CDR3 has 15 residues. The CDR3 coding sequence is TGTGCCAGCAGTGAATCCACCTACTCTGGAAACACCATATATTTT. This translates into CASSESTYSGNTIYF.

The chain employs TRBV10-3 and TRBJ2-7, with TRBD1 matching 8 bases. The CDR3 runs to 16 residues. J was trimmed by 3 bases and V by 0 bases; bases with no gene match: 7. Germline CDR1 reads ENHRY; CDR2 reads SYGVKD. The CDR3, as DNA: TGTGCCATCAGTGAGTCTCTGCGGACAGGGAGCTACGAGCAGTACTTC. The encoded protein is CAISESLRTGSYEQYF.

This chain connects TRBV5-3 to TRBJ2-2; D is uncertain. TRBV5-3 is flagged as an ORF with uncertain function. The CDR3 length is 15 residues. The V end lost 0 bases, the J end lost 0 bases, and 6 bases lay between the germline ends. The DNA for the CDR3 is TGTGCCAGAAGCTTGGTCAGGACGAACACCGGGGAGCTGTTTTTT. Its translation: CARSLVRTNTGELFF.

The chain combines TRBV5-4 with TRBJ2-3, with 11 nucleotides matching TRBD2. After removal of 1 base from V and 5 bases from J, the junction contained 6 bases not matched to a gene. The CDR3 covers 16 residues. The germline V gene encodes CDR1 SGHNT and CDR2 YYREEE (reference sequence). The CDR3: CASSLYVAGGLDTQYF. In DNA, the CDR3 is TGTGCCAGCAGCTTGTACGTAGCGGGGGGGTTAGATACGCAGTATTTT. Variable domain in full (rest from reference TRBV5-4 and TRBJ2-3): ETGVTQSPTHLIKTRGQQVTLRCSSQSGHNTVSWYQQALGQGPQFIFQYYREEENGRGNFPPRFSGLQFPNYSSELNVNALELDDSALYLCASSLYVAGGLDTQYFGPGTRLTVL.

The chain links TRBV11-1 to TRBJ2-7, with D possibly TRBD1 on 6 matching bases. The germline V gene has CDR1 SGHAT and CDR2 FQDESV (reference sequence). The CDR3 sequence is 13 residues long. V shed 5 bases and J shed 3 bases, with 11 bases lying between them. The CDR3 sequence: CASSQRQDYEQYF. CDR3 nucleotide sequence: TGTGCCAGCAGCCAGAGACAGGACTACGAGCAGTACTTC.

This clone occurred a few times. The V and J genes are TRBV7-2 and TRBJ2-3; weak D call: TRBD2 (6 bases). From germline, CDR1 is SGHTA and CDR2 FQGNSA. The CDR3 is 17 amino acids. The germline V and J ends were trimmed by 6 bases and 5 bases, with 24 bases remaining between them. The CDR3, as DNA: TGTGCCAGCAGGTTACCGACCGGGACTCGAAAGGGAGATACGCAGTATTTT. Translating gives CASRLPTGTRKGDTQYF.

The rearrangement uses TRBV29-1 and TRBJ1-1; a weak D match, TRBD1 (5 bases). This CDR3 is built from 13 residues. V lost 7 bases to trimming and J lost 1 base, with 13 bases between them. CDR1 is SQVTM, CDR2 ANQGSEA, per germline. This CDR3 is CSGRQNQNTEAFF. The CDR3 DNA follows: TGCAGCGGGAGACAGAATCAGAACACTGAAGCTTTCTTT.

The V call is TRBV6-6, the J call TRBJ2-1; 7 bases fit TRBD1. CDR3 length: 14 residues. CDR1 and CDR2 (germline): MNHNY, SVGAGI (reference sequence). V dropped 2 bases and J dropped 4; count of bases not matched to a gene: 2. CDR3 coding DNA: TGTGCCAGCAGTTACCTGGGACAGTACAATGAGCAGTTCTTC. Translating gives CASSYLGQYNEQFF.

The chain employs TRBV5-1 and TRBJ1-2; 8 bases agree with TRBD1. The CDR3 consists of 15 residues. Losses at the gene ends were 0 bases for V and 5 bases for J; bases not matched to a gene: 6. Germline V gene sequence: CDR1 SGHRS, CDR2 YFSETQ. The chain's CDR3 is CASSLVGTGAYGYTF. CDR3 DNA sequence: TGCGCCAGCAGCTTGGTTGGGACAGGTGCTTATGGCTACACCTTC.